This entry is about one T cell receptor (beta chain). The antigen is undetermined. J was trimmed by 9 bases and V by 3 bases; bases with no gene match: 11. Germline CDR1 and CDR2: MNHNS and SASEGT. This CDR3 comprises 16 residues. This sample is part of a study of OX40 agonist ivuxolimab in advanced cancers. Study-wide background: Every 2 weeks, ivuxolimab was infused into the patients intravenously at between 0.01 and 10 mg/kg. Patients were about 83% male with ages roughly 20 to 90, mean approximately 55.

The method was immunoSEQ multiplex PCR; TCRdb's version includes in-frame clones alone and lacks a portion of them. The sample holds about 98,000 clones; about 85% are singletons and the top ten take about 0.8%. Points from the study as a whole: Blood T cells, both CD4+ and CD8+, expanded clonally by week 6 at 0.1 to 3.0 mg/kg.

The receptor comes from an adult with an advanced solid tumor such as melanoma, head and neck, liver or kidney cancer. The material was CD4+ or CD8+ T cells sorted from blood, obtained in a trial of the OX40 agonist ivuxolimab. The chain combines TRBV6-1 with TRBJ2-2, with 9 bases that match TRBD1. The CDR3 region is CASSEAGQGILRELFF. In DNA form, the CDR3 reads TGTGCCAGCAGTGAGGCAGGACAGGGGATATTGCGGGAGCTGTTTTTT.